These 16 T cell receptor beta chains were sequenced from one sample in a study of blood T cells in healthy people across ages. The second PCR ran about 6 to 12 cycles with a sample-barcoded 5' primer and J-beta primers. Via MiXCR, TCRdb re-called the 5' RACE reads, giving one row per CDR3 protein. Altogether just over 1 million distinct CDR3 sequences are present, under 45% being singletons, with the ten largest covering 15% to 20%. Material for sequencing was blood. These receptors all come from a woman aged 60-75 years in good health.

This clonotype appeared a few times. V usage is TRBV4-2 and J usage is TRBJ2-1; D might be TRBD2 (6 bases). Matching the DNA end better, TRBJ2-7 makes the J call doubtful. This CDR3 is built from 14 residues. Germline V gene data show CDR1 as LGHNA and CDR2 as YNFKEQ. CDR3 sequence reads: CASSTLAAHNEQYF. The DNA for the CDR3 is TGTGCCAGCAGCACACTAGCAGCCCACAATGAGCAGTACTTC.

The chain has TRBV20-1 and TRBJ2-3, with 11 bases aligning to TRBD2. Germline CDR1 reads DFQATT; CDR2 reads SNEGSKA (reference sequence). Trimming removed 3 bases from V and 5 bases from J; junction bases left unmatched: 7. The CDR3 length is 15 residues. The CDR3 nucleotides are TGCAGTGCTAGTAGCGGGAGGGCCAGGGGAGATACGCAGTATTTT. Its translation: CSASSGRARGDTQYF.

The J gene is TRBJ2-5, the V gene TRBV20-1; D unclear. Germline V gene data show CDR1 as DFQATT and CDR2 as SNEGSKA (reference sequence). V was shortened by 3 bases and J by 5 bases, with 16 bases between the two germline ends. The CDR3 totals 14 residues. The chain's CDR3 is CSASGSDSAETQYF. Here the CDR3 DNA reads TGCAGTGCTAGTGGATCAGACTCTGCGGAGACCCAGTACTTC.

This clonotype was counted between two and nine times. V and J are TRBV12-3 or TRBV12-4 and TRBJ1-4, with D uncertain. V lost 3 bases and J lost 6, with 11 bases in between. The CDR3 extends over 14 amino acids. CDR3 in amino acids: CASSFVSGDEKLFF. The CDR3 coding sequence is TGTGCCAGCAGTTTTGTCTCCGGAGATGAAAAACTGTTTTTT.

The chain joins TRBV20-1 to TRBJ2-3; TRBD2 matches at 9 bases. Trimming at V came to 6 bases and at J to 0 bases, leaving 7 bases not matched to a gene. CDR1 is DFQATT and CDR2 is SNEGSKA in the germline V gene (reference sequence). The CDR3 runs 15 residues. The CDR3 region is CSANPTSGSTDTQYF. The CDR3, as DNA: TGCAGTGCCAACCCCACTAGCGGGAGCACAGATACGCAGTATTTT.

This clonotype appeared a few times. The V gene is TRBV6-1, the J gene TRBJ2-7; D gene uncertain. The CDR3 totals 11 residues. Deletions cut 2 bases from V and 12 bases from J, with 11 bases between. Germline V CDR1 and CDR2: MNHNS, SASEGT. The CDR3 coding sequence is TGTGCCAGCAGTGAACTTGTCCAACCGTACTTC. Translated, it gives CASSELVQPYF.

V and J are TRBV4-2 and TRBJ1-6, with D tentatively TRBD1 (6 bases). The germline V and J ends were trimmed by 4 bases and 9 bases, with 13 bases remaining between them. CDR3 length: 14 residues. The V gene's germline CDR1 is LGHNA and CDR2 YNFKEQ. The CDR3 loop is CASSRMEGGSPLHF. In nucleotides, the CDR3 is TGTGCCAGCAGCCGGATGGAAGGGGGTTCACCCCTCCACTTT.

This chain joins TRBV29-1 and TRBJ2-7; 7 bases match TRBD2. Germline CDR1 SQVTM, CDR2 ANQGSEA. The length of the CDR3 is 12 residues. J was trimmed by 3 bases and V by 4 bases; bases with no gene match: 3. The CDR3 DNA is TGCAGCGTTGGGGTAGCGGGCTACGAGCAGTACTTC. Its translation is CSVGVAGYEQYF.

This clonotype was found once. The chain joins TRBV20-1 to TRBJ2-3, with D perhaps given as TRBD1 or TRBD2 (6 bases each). CDR3 length equals 15 residues. The V gene's germline CDR1 is DFQATT and CDR2 SNEGSKA (reference sequence). V lost 5 bases and J lost 0, with 15 bases in between. The CDR3 spells CSAGGGLSSTDTQYF. For the CDR3, the DNA is TGCAGTGCTGGAGGGGGGCTAAGTAGCACAGATACGCAGTATTTT.

This clonotype was picked up a small number of times. V and J are TRBV7-3 and TRBJ2-3; no reliable D call. The germline gives CDR1 SGHTA, CDR2 FQGTGA. This CDR3 is built from 16 residues. V lost 5 bases, J lost 2 bases, and 17 bases lay in between. Written as DNA, the CDR3 is TGTGCCAGCAGCAGGGAATCTGCGCTGTTCACAGATACGCAGTATTTT. Residues: CASSRESALFTDTQYF. The variable domain in full, with the rest retrieved from reference TRBV7-3 and TRBJ2-3, is GAGVSQTPSNKVTEKGKYVELRCDPISGHTALYWYRQSLGQGPEFLIYFQGTGAADDSGLPNDRFFAVRPEGSVSTLKIQRTERGDSAVYLCASSRESALFTDTQYFGPGTRLTVL.

The genes are TRBV7-9 and TRBJ2-4; no reliable D call. The CDR3 loop spans 16 amino acids. Germline CDR1 and CDR2: SEHNR and FQNEAQ (reference sequence). Trimming removed 2 bases from V and 0 bases from J, with 11 bases in between. CDR3 sequence reads: CASSLIVGIAKNIQYF. CDR3 sequence (DNA): TGTGCCAGCAGCTTAATAGTGGGAATAGCCAAAAACATTCAGTACTTC.

Turning to this clonotype: The junction and the germline gene differ at one end; a read error may be behind it. This rearrangement joins TRBV9 to TRBJ2-7; 7 bases are a match to TRBD2. Germline V gene sequence: CDR1 SGDLS, CDR2 YYNGEE. This CDR3 is 14 amino acids long. CDR3 protein: CASSVGGSSYKQYF. CDR3 DNA sequence: TGTGCCAGCAGCGTAGGCGGGAGTAGCTACAAGCAGTACTTC.

This chain uses TRBV29-1 with TRBJ1-3; D is perhaps TRBD1 (6 bases). V shed 0 bases and J shed 8 bases, with 20 bases lying between them. This CDR3 comprises 16 residues. The germline CDR1 and CDR2 sequences are SQVTM and ANQGSEA. The CDR3 region is CSVEENARGLGDTIYF. The CDR3 DNA follows: TGCAGCGTTGAAGAAAACGCCCGGGGGCTAGGGGACACCATATATTTT.

V gene TRBV12-3 or TRBV12-4 combines with J gene TRBJ2-3, with 11 positions matching TRBD2. CDR3 length: 14 residues. Germline trimming cut 10 bases from V and 4 bases from J; bases unmatched to any gene: 7. CDR3 sequence (DNA): TGTGCCACCTTGAGTAGCGGGAGGGCAGATACGCAGTATTTT. Protein: CATLSSGRADTQYF.

Here the CDR3 DNA reads TGTGCCAGCAGCTTAGGCCTAGGGGTCCGAGGCATCGAGCAGTACTTC. Translating it yields CASSLGLGVRGIEQYF. This rearrangement joins TRBV11-2 to TRBJ2-7; a possible D gene is TRBD1 (5 bases). This CDR3 comprises 16 residues. V was trimmed by 1 base and J by 6 bases, leaving 19 bases between them. The germline CDR1 and CDR2 sequences are SGHAT and FQNNGV.

The sample holds a few counts of this clonotype. The chain carries TRBV29-1 and TRBJ2-1; D perhaps matches TRBD2 (6 bases). CDR3 size: 14 residues. The V gene's germline CDR1 is SQVTM and CDR2 ANQGSEA. The ends were cut back, 1 base at V and 8 bases at J, with 15 bases in the middle. CDR3 DNA: TGCAGCGTTGAAGGAGGGCGGGAAGTTTATGAGCAGTTCTTC. It specifies CSVEGGREVYEQFF.